One sample yielded the 4 T cell receptor beta chains listed below, sequenced in a study of blood T cell repertoires in COVID-19. Repertoires were generated with immunoSEQ multiplex PCR, while TCRdb's copy carries only in-frame clones and drops some. The data contain 150,000 to 200,000 clones, around 90% of them singletons. The sample comprised peripheral blood. The receptor source for this set is a man between 45 and 60 years old with acute or convalescent COVID-19.

The chain uses TRBV9 and TRBJ2-2; 12 bases fit TRBD2. Trimming removed 5 bases from V and 6 bases from J; junction bases left unmatched: 5. CDR3 length equals 15 residues. The germline V gene encodes CDR1 SGDLS and CDR2 YYNGEE. The CDR3 loop is CASRPPSGGAGELFF. The CDR3 DNA reads TGTGCCAGCAGACCCCCTAGCGGGGGGGCCGGGGAGCTGTTTTTT.

V gene TRBV7-9 combines with J gene TRBJ2-3; the match to TRBD2 covers 8 bases. CDR1 is SEHNR and CDR2 is FQNEAQ in the germline V gene (reference sequence). This CDR3 region has 16 residues. V shed 0 bases, J shed 4 bases, and the junction held 6 bases outside the gene matches. CDR3: CASSLAIGAGADTQYF. For the CDR3, the DNA is TGTGCCAGCAGCTTAGCGATCGGAGCGGGAGCAGATACGCAGTATTTT.

The rearrangement links TRBV5-4 to TRBJ1-2; TRBD1 matches at 7 bases. The length of the CDR3 is 14 residues. J gave up 2 bases and V 1 base, and 2 bases lay outside the gene matches. The V gene's germline CDR1 is SGHNT and CDR2 YYREEE (reference sequence). The CDR3 nucleotides are TGTGCCAGCAGCTTGATGACAGGGAACTATGGCTACACCTTC. Translation gives CASSLMTGNYGYTF.

This clone showed up just once. The chain couples TRBV30 to TRBJ2-3; 10 nucleotides align to TRBD2. CDR1 and CDR2 from the germline V gene are GTSNPN and SVGIG (reference sequence). The CDR3 extends over 15 amino acids. V lost 4 bases and J lost 1; bases outside the gene matches: 5. Here the CDR3 DNA reads TGTGCCTGGAAAACCGGGACTAGCGGCACAGATACGCAGTATTTT. Translated: CAWKTGTSGTDTQYF.